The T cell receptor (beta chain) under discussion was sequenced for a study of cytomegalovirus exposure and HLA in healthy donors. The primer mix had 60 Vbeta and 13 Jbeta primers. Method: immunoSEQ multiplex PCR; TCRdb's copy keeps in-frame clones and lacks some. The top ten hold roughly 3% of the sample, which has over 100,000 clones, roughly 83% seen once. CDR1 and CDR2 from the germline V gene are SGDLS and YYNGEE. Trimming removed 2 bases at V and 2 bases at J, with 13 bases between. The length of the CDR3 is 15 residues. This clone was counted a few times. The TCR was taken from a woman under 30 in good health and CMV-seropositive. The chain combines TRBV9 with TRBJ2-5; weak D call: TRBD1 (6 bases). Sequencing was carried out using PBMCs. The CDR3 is CASSVGRGGQETQYF. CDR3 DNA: TGTGCCAGCAGCGTTGGCAGGGGCGGTCAAGAGACCCAGTACTTC.